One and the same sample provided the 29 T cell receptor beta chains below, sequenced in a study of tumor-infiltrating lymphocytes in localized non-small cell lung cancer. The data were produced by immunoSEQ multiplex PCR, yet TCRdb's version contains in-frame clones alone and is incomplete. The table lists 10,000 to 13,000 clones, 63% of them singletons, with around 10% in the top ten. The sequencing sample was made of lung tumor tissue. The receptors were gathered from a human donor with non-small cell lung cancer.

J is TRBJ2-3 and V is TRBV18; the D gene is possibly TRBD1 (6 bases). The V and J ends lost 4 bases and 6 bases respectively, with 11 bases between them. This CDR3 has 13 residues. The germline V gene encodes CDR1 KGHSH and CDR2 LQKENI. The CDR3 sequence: CASSQTGWDTQYF. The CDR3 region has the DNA TGTGCCAGCTCACAAACAGGGTGGGATACGCAGTATTTT. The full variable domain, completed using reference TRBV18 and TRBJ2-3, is NAGVMQNPRHLVRRRGQEARLRCSPMKGHSHVYWYRQLPEEGLKFMVYLQKENIIDESGMPKERFSAEFPKEGPSILRIQQVVRGDSAAYFCASSQTGWDTQYFGPGTRLTVL.

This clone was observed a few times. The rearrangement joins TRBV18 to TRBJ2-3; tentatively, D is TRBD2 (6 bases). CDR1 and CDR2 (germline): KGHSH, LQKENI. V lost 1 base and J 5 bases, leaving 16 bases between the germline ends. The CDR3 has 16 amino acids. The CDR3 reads CASSPRRGGLGDTQYF. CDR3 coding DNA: TGTGCCAGCTCACCACGGCGGGGTGGGCTGGGAGATACGCAGTATTTT.

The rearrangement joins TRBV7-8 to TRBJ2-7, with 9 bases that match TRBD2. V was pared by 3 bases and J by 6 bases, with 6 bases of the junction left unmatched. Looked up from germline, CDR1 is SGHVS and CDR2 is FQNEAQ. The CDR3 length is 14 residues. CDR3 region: CASSFVSGSGEQYF. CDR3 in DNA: TGTGCCAGCAGCTTCGTTAGCGGGAGTGGCGAGCAGTACTTC.

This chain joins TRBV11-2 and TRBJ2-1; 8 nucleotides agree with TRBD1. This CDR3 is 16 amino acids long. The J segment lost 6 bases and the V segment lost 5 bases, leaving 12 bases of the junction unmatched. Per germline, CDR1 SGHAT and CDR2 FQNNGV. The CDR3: CASSLPRTGFPNEQFF. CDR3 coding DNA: TGTGCCAGCAGCCTCCCCAGGACAGGGTTTCCCAATGAGCAGTTCTTC.

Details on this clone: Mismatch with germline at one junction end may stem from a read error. The CDR3 loop is CSAGQGTQYF. For the CDR3, the DNA is TGCAGTGCTGGACAAGGGACCCAGTACTTC. The rearrangement links TRBV20-1 to TRBJ2-5; D might be TRBD1 (5 bases). The CDR3 extends over 10 amino acids. Looked up from germline, CDR1 is DFQATT and CDR2 is SNEGSKA (reference sequence).

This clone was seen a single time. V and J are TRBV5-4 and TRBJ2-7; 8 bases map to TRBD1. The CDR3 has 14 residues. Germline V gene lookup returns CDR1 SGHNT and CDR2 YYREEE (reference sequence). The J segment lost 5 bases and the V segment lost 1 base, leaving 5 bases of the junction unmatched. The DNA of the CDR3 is TGTGCCAGCAGCTTGCCAGGGGGCGAGAACGAGCAGTACTTC. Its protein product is CASSLPGGENEQYF. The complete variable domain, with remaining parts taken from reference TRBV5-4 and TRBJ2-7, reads ETGVTQSPTHLIKTRGQQVTLRCSSQSGHNTVSWYQQALGQGPQFIFQYYREEENGRGNFPPRFSGLQFPNYSSELNVNALELDDSALYLCASSLPGGENEQYFGPGTRLTVT.

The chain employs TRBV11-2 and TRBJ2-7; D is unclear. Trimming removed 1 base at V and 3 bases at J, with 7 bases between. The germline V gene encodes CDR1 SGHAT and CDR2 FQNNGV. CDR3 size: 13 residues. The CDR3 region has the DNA TGTGCCAGCAGCTTAGGAAAGGACTACGAGCAGTACTTC. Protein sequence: CASSLGKDYEQYF.

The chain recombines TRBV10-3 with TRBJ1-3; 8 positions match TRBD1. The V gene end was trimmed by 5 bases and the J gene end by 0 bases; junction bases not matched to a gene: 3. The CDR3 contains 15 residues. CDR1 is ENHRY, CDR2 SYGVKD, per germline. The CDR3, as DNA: TGTGCCATCAGTTTCGACAGGGGCTCTGGAAACACCATATATTTT. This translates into CAISFDRGSGNTIYF.

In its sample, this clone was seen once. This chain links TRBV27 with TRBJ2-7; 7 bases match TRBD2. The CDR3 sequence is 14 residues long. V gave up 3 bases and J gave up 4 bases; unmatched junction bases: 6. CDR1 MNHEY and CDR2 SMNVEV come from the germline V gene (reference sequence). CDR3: CASSFRGRGYEQYF. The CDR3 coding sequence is TGTGCCAGCAGTTTCCGCGGGAGAGGATACGAGCAGTACTTC.

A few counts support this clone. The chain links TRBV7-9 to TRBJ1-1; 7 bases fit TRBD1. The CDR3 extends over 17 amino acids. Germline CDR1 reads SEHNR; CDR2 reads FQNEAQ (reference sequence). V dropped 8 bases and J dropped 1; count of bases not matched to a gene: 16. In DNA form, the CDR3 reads TGTGCCAGCCCCGTGGGGGAAACAGGGGCCCCGAACACTGAAGCTTTCTTT. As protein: CASPVGETGAPNTEAFF.

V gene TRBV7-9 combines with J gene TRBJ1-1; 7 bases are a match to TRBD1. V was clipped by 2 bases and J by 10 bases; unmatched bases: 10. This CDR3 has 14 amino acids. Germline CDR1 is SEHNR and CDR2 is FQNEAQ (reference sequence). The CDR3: CASSLPLQGLGAFF. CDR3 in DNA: TGTGCCAGCAGCTTACCATTACAGGGGCTGGGAGCTTTCTTT.

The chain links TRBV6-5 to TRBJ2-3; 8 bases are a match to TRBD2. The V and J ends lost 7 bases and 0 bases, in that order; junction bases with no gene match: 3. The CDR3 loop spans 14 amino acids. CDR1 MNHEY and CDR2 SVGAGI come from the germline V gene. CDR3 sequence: CASIIAGSTDTQYF. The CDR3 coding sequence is TGTGCCAGCATCATAGCGGGGAGCACAGATACGCAGTATTTT.

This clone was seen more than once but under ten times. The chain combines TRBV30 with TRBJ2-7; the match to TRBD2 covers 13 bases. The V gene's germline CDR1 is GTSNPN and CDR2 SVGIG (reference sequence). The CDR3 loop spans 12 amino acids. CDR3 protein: CAWGRLAGGVEV. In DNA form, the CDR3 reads TGTGCCTGGGGTCGACTAGCGGGAGGTGTGGAGGTC.

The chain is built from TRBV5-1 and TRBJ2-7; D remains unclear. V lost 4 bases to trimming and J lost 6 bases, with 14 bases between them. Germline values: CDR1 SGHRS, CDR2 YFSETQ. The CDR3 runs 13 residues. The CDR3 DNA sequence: TGCGCCAGCAGCCAGAGGATGACCGGCGAGCAGTACTTC. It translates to CASSQRMTGEQYF.

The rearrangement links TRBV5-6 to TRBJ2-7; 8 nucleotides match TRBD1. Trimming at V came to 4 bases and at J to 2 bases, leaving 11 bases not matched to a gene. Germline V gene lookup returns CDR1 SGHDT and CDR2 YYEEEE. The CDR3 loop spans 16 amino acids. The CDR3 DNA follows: TGTGCCAGCAGCAATCCTCGGGACAGGATAGCCTACGAGCAGTACTTC. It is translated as CASSNPRDRIAYEQYF.

CDR3 sequence (DNA): TGTGCCAGCAGCCCCTCCCGAGGTGCAGGGGACAATGAGCAGTTCTTC. Translating it yields CASSPSRGAGDNEQFF. This chain links TRBV7-9 with TRBJ2-1; a weak D match, TRBD1 (6 bases). This CDR3 region has 16 residues. Looked up from germline, CDR1 is SEHNR and CDR2 is FQNEAQ (reference sequence). Trimming shortened V by 5 bases and J by 5 bases, and 19 bases separated the two germline ends.

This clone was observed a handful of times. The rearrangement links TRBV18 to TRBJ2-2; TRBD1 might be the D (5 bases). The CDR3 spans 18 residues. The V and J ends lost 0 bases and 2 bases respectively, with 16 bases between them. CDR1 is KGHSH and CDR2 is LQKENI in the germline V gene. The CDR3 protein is CASSPPTEKSINTGELFF. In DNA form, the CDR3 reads TGTGCCAGCTCACCACCGACAGAAAAAAGTATTAACACCGGGGAGCTGTTTTTT.

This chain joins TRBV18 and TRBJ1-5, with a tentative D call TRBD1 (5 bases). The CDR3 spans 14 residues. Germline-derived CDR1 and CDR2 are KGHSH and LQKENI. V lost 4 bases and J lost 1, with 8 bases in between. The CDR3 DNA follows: TGTGCCAGCTCACGGGACGGAAGCAATCAGCCCCAGCATTTT. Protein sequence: CASSRDGSNQPQHF.

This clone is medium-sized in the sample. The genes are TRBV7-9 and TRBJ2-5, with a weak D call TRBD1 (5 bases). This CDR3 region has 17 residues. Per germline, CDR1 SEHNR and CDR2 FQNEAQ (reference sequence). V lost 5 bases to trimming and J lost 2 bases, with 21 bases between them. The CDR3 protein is CASSPAASVRVQETQYF. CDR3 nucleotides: TGTGCCAGCAGCCCTGCGGCTTCGGTCAGGGTTCAAGAGACCCAGTACTTC. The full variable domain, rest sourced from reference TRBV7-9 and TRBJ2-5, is DTGVSQNPRHKITKRGQNVTFRCDPISEHNRLYWYRQTLGQGPEFLTYFQNEAQLEKSRLLSDRFSAERPKGSFSTLEIQRTEQGDSAMYLCASSPAASVRVQETQYFGPGTRLLVL.

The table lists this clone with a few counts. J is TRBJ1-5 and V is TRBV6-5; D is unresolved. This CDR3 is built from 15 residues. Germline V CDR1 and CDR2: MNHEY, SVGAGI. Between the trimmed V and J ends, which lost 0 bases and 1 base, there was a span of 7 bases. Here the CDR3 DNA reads TGTGCCAGCAGTTACTCGCGAAAGAGCAATCAGCCCCAGCATTTT. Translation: CASSYSRKSNQPQHF.

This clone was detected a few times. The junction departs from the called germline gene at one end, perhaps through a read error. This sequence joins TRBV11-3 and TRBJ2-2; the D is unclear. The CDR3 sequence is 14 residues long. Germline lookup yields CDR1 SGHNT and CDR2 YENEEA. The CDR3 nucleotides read TGTGCCAGCAGCCAGAGAGTGAACGCCGGGGAGCTGTTTTTT. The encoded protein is CASSQRVNAGELFF.

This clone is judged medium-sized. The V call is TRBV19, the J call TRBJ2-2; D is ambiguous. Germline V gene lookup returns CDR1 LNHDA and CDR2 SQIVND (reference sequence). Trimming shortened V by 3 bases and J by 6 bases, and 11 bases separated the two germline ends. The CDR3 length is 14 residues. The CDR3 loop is CASSMLTQAGELFF. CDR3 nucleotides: TGTGCCAGTAGTATGCTGACCCAGGCCGGGGAGCTGTTTTTT. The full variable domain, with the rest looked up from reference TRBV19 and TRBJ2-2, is DGGITQSPKYLFRKEGQNVTLSCEQNLNHDAMYWYRQDPGQGLRLIYYSQIVNDFQKGDIAEGYSVSREKKESFPLTVTSAQKNPTAFYLCASSMLTQAGELFFGEGSRLTVL.

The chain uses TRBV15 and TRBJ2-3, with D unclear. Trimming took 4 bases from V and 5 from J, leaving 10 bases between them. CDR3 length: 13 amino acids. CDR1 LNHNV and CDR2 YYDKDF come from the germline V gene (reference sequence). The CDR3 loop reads CATSTGWVDTQYF. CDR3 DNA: TGTGCCACCAGCACCGGGTGGGTAGATACGCAGTATTTT.

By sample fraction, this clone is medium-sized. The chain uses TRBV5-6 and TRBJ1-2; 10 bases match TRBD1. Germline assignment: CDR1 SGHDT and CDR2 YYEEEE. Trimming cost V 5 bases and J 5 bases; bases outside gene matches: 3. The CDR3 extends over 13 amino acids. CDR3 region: CASSRTGGYGYTF. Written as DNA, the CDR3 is TGTGCCAGCAGTCGGACAGGGGGATATGGCTACACCTTC.

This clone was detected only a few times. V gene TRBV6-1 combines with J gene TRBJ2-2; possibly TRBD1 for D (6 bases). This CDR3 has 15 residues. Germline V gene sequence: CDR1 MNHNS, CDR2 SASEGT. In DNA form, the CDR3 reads TGTGCAATCGAGAAGCGGACAGCCCCTACCGGGGAGCTGTTTTTT. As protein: CAIEKRTAPTGELFF.

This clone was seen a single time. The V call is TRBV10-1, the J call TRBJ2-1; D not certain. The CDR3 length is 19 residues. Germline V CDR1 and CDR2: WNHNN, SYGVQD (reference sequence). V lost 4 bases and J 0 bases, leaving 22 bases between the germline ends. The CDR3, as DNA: TGCGCCAGCAGTGCCAGGTCTCTTCCGTCATATACCTCCTACAATGAGCAGTTCTTC. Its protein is CASSARSLPSYTSYNEQFF.

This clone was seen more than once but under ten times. In nucleotides, the CDR3 is TGTGCCAGCTCACTCCGGGACAGACTTGCGCCCCAGCATTTT. Its protein is CASSLRDRLAPQHF. This chain uses TRBV18 with TRBJ1-5, with TRBD1 matching over 7 bases. Per the germline V gene, CDR1 is KGHSH and CDR2 is LQKENI. After removal of 4 bases from V and 9 bases from J, the junction contained 9 bases not matched to a gene. CDR3 length: 14 amino acids.

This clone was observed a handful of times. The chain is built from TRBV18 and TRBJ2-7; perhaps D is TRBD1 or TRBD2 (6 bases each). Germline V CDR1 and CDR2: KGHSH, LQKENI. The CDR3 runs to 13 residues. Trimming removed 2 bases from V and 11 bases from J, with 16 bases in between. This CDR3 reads CASSPSGAGLEYF. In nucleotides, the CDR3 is TGTGCCAGCTCACCATCGGGGGCAGGGCTTGAGTACTTC.

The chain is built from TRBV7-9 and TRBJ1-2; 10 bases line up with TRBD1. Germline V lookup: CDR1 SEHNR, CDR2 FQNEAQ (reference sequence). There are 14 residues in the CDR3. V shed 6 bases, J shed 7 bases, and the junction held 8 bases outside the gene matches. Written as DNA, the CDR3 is TGTGCCAGCAGACCAGACCGACAGGGGGCTGGCTACACCTTC. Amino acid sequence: CASRPDRQGAGYTF.